One and the same sample provided the 5 T cell receptor beta chains below, sequenced in a study of metastatic and nonmetastatic thyroid tumors. TCRdb reanalyzed the PCR reads with MiXCR. The sample yields fewer than 35,000 clones, under 14% seen once. Thyroid surgery was performed in patients who had received no treatment beforehand. Sequences were obtained from blood. These receptor sequences come from a female donor with papillary thyroid cancer or a benign thyroid nodule (not recorded which). Some clones in this sample may be carry-over from other donors' samples.

The chain is built from TRBV5-1 and TRBJ1-3; TRBD1 might be the D (5 bases). The V end was cut by 5 bases, the J end by 3 bases, with 15 bases between. The CDR3 loop spans 15 amino acids. Per germline, CDR1 SGHRS and CDR2 YFSETQ. The DNA for the CDR3 is TGCGCCAGCAGTTCCGGGGCCCTGGGTGGAAACACCATATATTTT. Its translation: CASSSGALGGNTIYF.

This clone was seen at least ten times. This rearrangement joins TRBV7-9 to TRBJ1-1, with a weak D call TRBD1 (6 bases). Deletions cut 6 bases from V and 1 base from J, with 15 bases between. The CDR3 sequence is 15 residues long. CDR1 is SEHNR and CDR2 is FQNEAQ in the germline V gene (reference sequence). The CDR3 protein is CASRPPGTPNTEAFF. The CDR3 nucleotides are TGTGCCAGCAGGCCCCCCGGGACACCGAACACTGAAGCTTTCTTT.

The V gene is TRBV4-3, the J gene TRBJ2-7, with 11 bases lining up with TRBD2. Germline CDR1 LGHNA, CDR2 YSLEER. The CDR3 covers 14 residues. The V and J ends lost 8 bases and 4 bases, in that order; junction bases with no gene match: 7. The CDR3 loop is CASRGGLADYEQYF. The CDR3 DNA reads as TGCGCCAGCCGCGGGGGACTAGCGGATTACGAGCAGTACTTC.

This clone was seen at least ten times. This may come from a read error, since a much larger clone is one base off. The chain carries TRBV12-3 or TRBV12-4 and TRBJ1-1; D is ambiguous. The CDR3 runs to 16 residues. V was cut by 6 bases and J by 4 bases, with 21 bases left in between. CDR3 region: CASSPPYPKNGTEAFF. The CDR3 DNA follows: TGTGCCAGCAGCCCCCCCTACCCGAAGAATGGCACTGAAGCTTTCTTT.

This clone has a handful of counts. The V gene is TRBV6-2 or TRBV6-3, the J gene TRBJ1-3, with TRBD1 matching 7 bases. Trimming removed 4 bases from V and 3 bases from J; junction bases left unmatched: 15. The CDR3 runs to 18 residues. CDR1 MNHEY and CDR2 SVGEGT come from the germline V gene. The CDR3 protein is CASSSPSFVQGGGNTIYF. CDR3 DNA: TGTGCCAGCAGTTCCCCCTCTTTTGTGCAGGGGGGTGGAAACACCATATATTTT.